This entry lists 21 T cell receptor beta chains sequenced from one sample in a study of blood T cell repertoires in COVID-19. The assay was immunoSEQ multiplex PCR, and TCRdb's table has in-frame clones only and misses some. The sample lists more than 400,000 clones; about 90% were seen once. Sequencing used PBMCs or T cells enriched from blood (not recorded which). The receptors here all came from a man in his late teens or twenties who had recovered from COVID-19.

J is TRBJ1-6 and V is TRBV6-6; no reliable D call. V lost 7 bases, J lost 10 bases, and 14 bases lay in between. The CDR3 has 13 residues. Germline CDR1 MNHNY, CDR2 SVGAGI (reference sequence). CDR3 in amino acids: CASTGGRDSPLHF. Written as DNA, the CDR3 is TGTGCCAGCACCGGAGGTCGCGACTCACCCCTCCACTTT.

For this clone: The junction shows a germline mismatch at one end, possibly a read error. The chain joins TRBV5-6 to TRBJ2-3; 13 nucleotides match TRBD2. The CDR3 is made up of 14 amino acids. The germline V gene encodes CDR1 SGHDT and CDR2 YYEEEE. The CDR3: CASSLRTSGSPSNF. In nucleotides, the CDR3 is TGTGCCAGCAGCCTCCGGACTAGCGGGAGCCCCTCGAATTTT.

The chain links TRBV10-3 to TRBJ1-5; 7 bases align to TRBD1. The CDR3 length is 15 residues. Germline V lookup: CDR1 ENHRY, CDR2 SYGVKD. Trimming removed 2 bases from V and 1 base from J; junction bases left unmatched: 2. The CDR3 loop reads CAISEAGQSNQPQHF. The CDR3 region has the DNA TGTGCCATCAGTGAGGCGGGACAGAGCAATCAGCCCCAGCATTTT.

This chain joins TRBV30 and TRBJ1-3; 8 nucleotides line up with TRBD1. The CDR3 loop spans 15 amino acids. The V gene end was trimmed by 2 bases and the J gene end by 4 bases; junction bases not matched to a gene: 7. CDR1 and CDR2 from the germline V gene are GTSNPN and SVGIG (reference sequence). For the CDR3, the DNA is TGTGCCTGGAGTTTCACAGGGGGGGCAGGAAACACCATATATTTT. It translates to CAWSFTGGAGNTIYF. The full variable domain, rest sourced from reference TRBV30 and TRBJ1-3, is SQTIHQWPATLVQPVGSPLSLECTVEGTSNPNLYWYRQAAGRGLQLLFYSVGIGQISSEVPQNLSASRPQDRQFILSSKKLLLSDSGFYLCAWSFTGGAGNTIYFGEGSWLTVV.

The chain combines TRBV7-9 with TRBJ1-4; weak D call: TRBD1 (6 bases). Germline CDR1 is SEHNR and CDR2 is FQNEAQ (reference sequence). Between the trimmed V and J ends, which lost 0 bases and 2 bases, there was a span of 10 bases. This CDR3 is built from 16 residues. CDR3: CASSLAAGATNEKLFF. Written as DNA, the CDR3 is TGTGCCAGCAGCTTAGCGGCGGGGGCGACTAATGAAAAACTGTTTTTT.

J is TRBJ1-6 and V is TRBV5-6, with 9 bases matching TRBD1. With 4 bases clipped from V and 7 bases from J, the junction kept 6 bases outside the gene matches. The CDR3 contains 15 residues. From germline, CDR1 is SGHDT and CDR2 YYEEEE. The CDR3 DNA sequence: TGTGCCAGCAGCCAGATCGACAGGGGGAATTCACCCCTCCACTTT. This gives the protein CASSQIDRGNSPLHF.

The V call is TRBV2, the J call TRBJ2-1; TRBD2 aligns across 7 bases. Germline V CDR1 and CDR2: SNHLY, FYNNEI. The CDR3 extends over 12 amino acids. The J segment lost 10 bases and the V segment lost 8 bases, leaving 8 bases of the junction unmatched. CDR3 loop: CASRLTSAEQFF. In DNA form, the CDR3 reads TGTGCCAGCCGCCTTACTAGCGCGGAGCAGTTCTTC.

The chain is built from TRBV4-1 and TRBJ1-4; D unresolved. In germline, CDR1 is MGHRA, CDR2 YSYEKL. The V and J ends lost 0 bases and 0 bases respectively, with 8 bases between them. The CDR3 is 16 residues long. In DNA form, the CDR3 reads TGCGCCAGCAGCCAAGAAAGCGTGTCAACTAATGAAAAACTGTTTTTT. Amino acids: CASSQESVSTNEKLFF.

As for this clone: Distinct nucleotide sequences in the sample also encode this CDR3. The chain recombines TRBV19 with TRBJ1-5, with 7 bases that match TRBD1. Per germline, CDR1 LNHDA and CDR2 SQIVND (reference sequence). Trimming cost V 1 base and J 4 bases; bases outside gene matches: 4. CDR3 length: 15 residues. The CDR3 spells CASSIGGQPNQPQHF. CDR3 coding DNA: TGTGCCAGTAGTATAGGGGGACAGCCAAATCAGCCCCAGCATTTT. The full variable domain, completed using reference TRBV19 and TRBJ1-5, is DGGITQSPKYLFRKEGQNVTLSCEQNLNHDAMYWYRQDPGQGLRLIYYSQIVNDFQKGDIAEGYSVSREKKESFPLTVTSAQKNPTAFYLCASSIGGQPNQPQHFGDGTRLSIL.

V gene TRBV11-3 combines with J gene TRBJ2-6; no clear D gene. CDR1 is SGHNT, CDR2 YENEEA, per germline. This CDR3 contains 18 residues. The germline V and J ends were trimmed by 6 bases and 0 bases, with 18 bases remaining between them. CDR3 coding DNA: TGTGCCAGCAGTCCTGCGAGAGGAGTAAGCTCTGGGGCCAACGTCCTGACTTTC. It yields the protein CASSPARGVSSGANVLTF.

The genes are TRBV4-1 and TRBJ1-6, with 9 bases lining up with TRBD1. This CDR3 is built from 16 residues. Looked up from germline, CDR1 is MGHRA and CDR2 is YSYEKL. With 3 bases clipped from V and 10 bases from J, the junction kept 10 bases outside the gene matches. Here the CDR3 DNA reads TGCGCCAGCAGCCACACTGGTACAGGGGGCACGTCACCCCTCCACTTT. Amino acid sequence: CASSHTGTGGTSPLHF.

V gene TRBV15 combines with J gene TRBJ1-3, with D possibly matching TRBD1 (6 bases). The germline V gene has CDR1 LNHNV and CDR2 YYDKDF (reference sequence). The CDR3 is 16 amino acids. V shed 0 bases and J shed 5 bases, with 14 bases lying between them. Here the CDR3 DNA reads TGTGCCACCAGCAGAGATCTGTGGACAGATAGAAACACCATATATTTT. Translating gives CATSRDLWTDRNTIYF.

V and J are TRBV6-5 and TRBJ1-1, with 8 bases lining up with TRBD1. Germline V CDR1 and CDR2: MNHEY, SVGAGI. The CDR3 consists of 14 residues. After removal of 4 bases from V and 4 bases from J, the junction contained 5 bases not matched to a gene. The DNA for the CDR3 is TGTGCCAGCAGTTTGGACAGGGCGGGCACTGAAGCTTTCTTT. Amino acids: CASSLDRAGTEAFF.

The chain recombines TRBV15 with TRBJ1-1, with 7 bases identical to TRBD1. V lost 4 bases to trimming and J lost 3 bases; unmatched junction nucleotides: 5. The CDR3 covers 14 residues. The germline V gene encodes CDR1 LNHNV and CDR2 YYDKDF (reference sequence). The CDR3 loop reads CATSKTGVDTEAFF. The CDR3, as DNA: TGTGCCACCAGCAAAACAGGGGTTGACACTGAAGCTTTCTTT. The full variable domain, its missing parts supplied by reference TRBV15 and TRBJ1-1, is DAMVIQNPRYQVTQFGKPVTLSCSQTLNHNVMYWYQQKSSQAPKLLFHYYDKDFNNEADTPDNFQSRRPNTSFCFLDIRSPGLGDTAMYLCATSKTGVDTEAFFGQGTRLTVV.

This sequence joins TRBV6-5 and TRBJ2-1; TRBD2 matches at 10 bases. Germline V CDR1 and CDR2: MNHEY, SVGAGI. The V and J ends lost 2 bases and 3 bases, in that order; junction bases with no gene match: 4. The CDR3 has 16 residues. The CDR3 reads CASSYTLAGVYNEQFF. Here the CDR3 DNA reads TGTGCCAGCAGTTACACGCTAGCGGGAGTCTACAATGAGCAGTTCTTC.

This chain links TRBV24-1 with TRBJ1-5, with 8 bases lining up with TRBD1. CDR3 length equals 12 residues. V dropped 11 bases and J dropped 7; count of bases not matched to a gene: 6. CDR1 is KGHDR and CDR2 is SFDVKD in the germline V gene. CDR3 sequence reads: CASQGAGQPQHF. For the CDR3, the DNA is TGTGCCAGCCAGGGGGCCGGGCAGCCCCAGCATTTT.

The chain couples TRBV9 to TRBJ1-2; D may be TRBD1 (6 bases). The CDR3 is 16 residues long. Germline V gene data show CDR1 as SGDLS and CDR2 as YYNGEE. V lost 0 bases to trimming and J lost 6 bases, with 18 bases between them. CDR3 nucleotides: TGTGCCAGCAGCGTAGGCGGGGGGCGCGAGGGTGATGGCTACACCTTC. Translation gives CASSVGGGREGDGYTF.

The rearrangement uses TRBV4-2 and TRBJ1-5; D uncertain. Trimming removed 1 base at V and 7 bases at J, with 17 bases between. This CDR3 has 16 amino acids. The V gene's germline CDR1 is LGHNA and CDR2 YNFKEQ. The CDR3 DNA follows: TGTGCCAGCAGCCAAGTGGGAGGGTCGTATATGCAGCCCCAGCATTTT. Protein product: CASSQVGGSYMQPQHF.

The rearrangement links TRBV12-3 or TRBV12-4 to TRBJ2-7; 7 bases align to TRBD1. CDR3 length equals 13 residues. Trimming took 2 bases from V and 2 from J; bases not matched to a gene: 0. Written as DNA, the CDR3 is TGTGCCAGCAGTTTACAGGGGGCCTACGAGCAGTACTTC. This gives the protein CASSLQGAYEQYF.

The chain combines TRBV27 with TRBJ2-6; 9 nucleotides align to TRBD1. CDR3 length: 19 amino acids. Germline CDR1 MNHEY, CDR2 SMNVEV (reference sequence). The J segment lost 0 bases and the V segment lost 6 bases, leaving 12 bases of the junction unmatched. The CDR3 spells CASREQGAKTRSGANVLTF. CDR3 nucleotides: TGTGCCAGCAGAGAACAGGGGGCGAAAACCCGCTCTGGGGCCAACGTCCTGACTTTC.

The rearrangement links TRBV2 to TRBJ1-6, with unresolved D. The CDR3 sequence is 12 residues long. CDR1 SNHLY and CDR2 FYNNEI come from the germline V gene. Deletions cut 8 bases from V and 7 bases from J, with 9 bases between. The CDR3 loop is CASLEQNSPLHF. CDR3 nucleotide sequence: TGTGCCAGCCTCGAACAGAATTCACCCCTCCACTTT.